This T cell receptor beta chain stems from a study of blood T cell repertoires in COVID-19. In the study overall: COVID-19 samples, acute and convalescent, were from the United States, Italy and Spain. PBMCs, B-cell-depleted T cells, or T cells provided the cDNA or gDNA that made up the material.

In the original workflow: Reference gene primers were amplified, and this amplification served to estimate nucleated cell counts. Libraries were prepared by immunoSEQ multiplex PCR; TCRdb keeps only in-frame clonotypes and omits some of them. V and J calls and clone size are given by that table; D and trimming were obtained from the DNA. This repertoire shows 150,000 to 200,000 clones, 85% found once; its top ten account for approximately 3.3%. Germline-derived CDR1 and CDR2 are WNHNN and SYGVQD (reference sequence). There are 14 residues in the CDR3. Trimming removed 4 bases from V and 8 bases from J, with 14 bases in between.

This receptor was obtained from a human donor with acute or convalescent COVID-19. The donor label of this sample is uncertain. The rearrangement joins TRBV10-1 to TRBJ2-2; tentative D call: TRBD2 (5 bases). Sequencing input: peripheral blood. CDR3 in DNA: TGCGCCAGCAGTGCCCGGGTCCGAGGGGGGGAGCTGTTTTTT. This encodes CASSARVRGGELFF.